The TCR beta chain under discussion was sequenced for a study of human T cells and chemical hapten exposure. The time point denotes: patch test 3, about 24 weeks after DPC sensitization. Treatment given: therapeutic diphenylcyclopropenone sensitization with weekly scalp DPC. This clonotype has ten or more counts. TCRdb reprocessed the RACE reads with MiXCR, giving one entry per CDR3 protein. The table lists around 85,000 distinct CDR3 sequences, 13% of them singletons. Germline loops: CDR1 LNHDA, CDR2 SQIVND (reference sequence). This CDR3 is built from 16 residues. V was clipped by 6 bases and J by 6 bases; unmatched bases: 10.

The genes are TRBV19 and TRBJ2-2; 10 nucleotides line up with TRBD1. Here the sequenced sample was whole blood, taken in connection with sensitization to the hapten diphenylcyclopropenone (DPC). This receptor was taken from a woman between 45 and 60 years old with alopecia areata. Some clones in this sample may be carry-over from other donors' samples. CDR3 residues: CASSPSWDRGPGELFF. The CDR3 nucleotides read TGTGCCAGTAGCCCCTCTTGGGACAGGGGTCCCGGGGAGCTGTTTTTT. Using reference TRBV19 and TRBJ2-2 for the parts outside the CDR3, the full variable domain is DGGITQSPKYLFRKEGQNVTLSCEQNLNHDAMYWYRQDPGQGLRLIYYSQIVNDFQKGDIAEGYSVSREKKESFPLTVTSAQKNPTAFYLCASSPSWDRGPGELFFGEGSRLTVL.